This T cell receptor (beta chain) was captured in a study of T cell responses to AZD1222 COVID-19 vaccine. The V and J ends lost 1 base and 3 bases, in that order; junction bases with no gene match: 5. CDR1 is LNHNV and CDR2 is YYDKDF in the germline V gene (reference sequence). This CDR3 is built from 16 residues. Study-level findings and limits: White British donors predominated, females outnumbered males, and clonal diversity was possibly underestimated. Seropositive AZD1222 recipients at baseline numbered only 5 or 6. Unmutated variant regions reportedly attract nearly half of all spike-specific TCRs.

The protocol was immunoSEQ multiplex PCR, while the TCRdb copy is restricted to in-frame clones and leaves out a portion. The sample has under 150,000 clones, around 93% seen once. In regard to this clone: Its antigen is not known.

The rearrangement links TRBV15 to TRBJ2-7, with 11 bases aligning to TRBD2. Specimen: peripheral blood, collected on day 0 of AZD1222 vaccination. The TCR comes from an adult in good health. The CDR3 sequence: CATSRGSGTSGYEQYF. DNA of the CDR3: TGTGCCACCAGCAGAGGATCCGGGACTAGCGGCTACGAGCAGTACTTC.